These T cell receptor beta chains were read from a single sample in a study of T cell responses to AZD1222 COVID-19 vaccine. Assay: immunoSEQ multiplex PCR; the TCRdb copy retains only in-frame clones and omits some. The sample contains tens of thousands of clones, over 75% of which appear only once. Sequences were derived from peripheral blood, sampled 28 days after the second dose of the MenACWY control vaccine. Receptors originate from an adult who received the MenACWY meningococcal vaccine as a control. Each CDR3 is given with its conserved first and last residue. Fields, in order: J gene, D gene, clone size, V gene, CDR3 DNA, CDR3 protein. The D gene is left open where the match is weak. Only part of the rows carry a size: once, few, many, or a class if the clone is expanded.

TRBJ2-1 | NA | NA | TRBV10-1 | TGCGCCAGCAGTGGAACTTTTCGGGACAATGAGCAGTTCTTC | CASSGTFRDNEQFF
TRBJ2-6 | TRBD1 | few | TRBV2 | TGTGCCAGTGGGGGGGACAGGGCCTCCTCTGGGGCCAACGTCCTGACTTTC | CASGGDRASSGANVLTF
TRBJ2-1 | NA | once | TRBV6-5 | TGTGCCAGCCGGAGACAAACCCACAATGAGCAGTTCTTC | CASRRQTHNEQFF
TRBJ2-7 | NA | NA | TRBV5-6 | TGTGCCAGCAGCTTGGTCCCAAGCTCCTACGAGCAGTACTTC | CASSLVPSSYEQYF
TRBJ1-3 | NA | few | TRBV20-1 | TGCAGTGCTAGTGACGGGAGCTCTGGAAACACCATATATTTT | CSASDGSSGNTIYF
TRBJ1-3 | TRBD1 | NA | TRBV18 | TGTGCCAGCTCAAATAACAGGGGGCTGTCTGGAAACACCATATATTTT | CASSNNRGLSGNTIYF
TRBJ1-5 | NA | NA | TRBV4-1 | TGCGCCAGCAGCCAAGCGGGCGTGAGCAATCAGCCCCAGCATTTT | CASSQAGVSNQPQHF
TRBJ2-2 | NA | NA | TRBV3-1/TRBV3-2 | TGTGCCAGCAGCCAAACAGGTGCCGGGGAGCTGTTTTTT | CASSQTGAGELFF
TRBJ1-6 | NA | once | TRBV19 | TGTGCCAGTAGAACGTCTCGGGACCTTGCAAATTCACCCCTCCACTTT | CASRTSRDLANSPLHF
TRBJ2-3 | TRBD1 | NA | TRBV28 | TGTGCCAGCAGAGGACAGGGATTCACAGATACGCAGTATTTT | CASRGQGFTDTQYF
TRBJ2-2 | NA | NA | TRBV30 | TGTGCCTGGAGGTGGGCACCGAACACCGGGGAGCTGTTTTTT | CAWRWAPNTGELFF
TRBJ1-1 | TRBD1 | NA | TRBV6-5 | TGTGCCAGCAGTTATGACGGACAGGGGAAAGCTTTCTTT | CASSYDGQGKAFF
TRBJ2-1 | NA | NA | TRBV6-1 | TGTGCCAGCAGTGAAGCCCTCTTTGGAACGGGGCTAAACAATGAGCAGTTCTTC | CASSEALFGTGLNNEQFF
TRBJ1-1 | TRBD1 | NA | TRBV5-4 | TGTGCCAGCAGCTCGACAGGGGGGAACACTGAAGCTTTCTTT | CASSSTGGNTEAFF
TRBJ2-7 | NA | NA | TRBV27 | TGTGCCAGCAGTTTAAAGGGGTGGGTTGACTACGAGCAGTACTTC | CASSLKGWVDYEQYF
TRBJ2-1 | TRBD2 | NA | TRBV6-5 | TGTGCCAGCAGTTACTCCAGACTAGCGGGAGGGAATGAGCAGTTCTTC | CASSYSRLAGGNEQFF
TRBJ1-1 | NA | NA | TRBV28 | TGTGCCAGCAGTTGGGCGGGGGCCGAGGGGACTGAAGCTTTCTTT | CASSWAGAEGTEAFF
TRBJ2-5 | TRBD1 | NA | TRBV11-1 | TGTGCCAGCAGCTTATACAGGGGGATGGAGCAAGAGACCCAGTACTTC | CASSLYRGMEQETQYF
TRBJ2-5 | TRBD1 | NA | TRBV2 | TGTGCCAGCAGTCGGACAGGGGTTAGGCAAGAGACCCAGTACTTC | CASSRTGVRQETQYF
TRBJ2-3 | NA | NA | TRBV5-1 | TGCGCCAGCAGCTTGGTGCAGGGTAGGGATACGCAGTATTTT | CASSLVQGRDTQYF
TRBJ2-5 | NA | NA | TRBV4-1 | TGCGCCAGCAGCCAGAAAGCCTCGGAGACCCAGTACTTC | CASSQKASETQYF